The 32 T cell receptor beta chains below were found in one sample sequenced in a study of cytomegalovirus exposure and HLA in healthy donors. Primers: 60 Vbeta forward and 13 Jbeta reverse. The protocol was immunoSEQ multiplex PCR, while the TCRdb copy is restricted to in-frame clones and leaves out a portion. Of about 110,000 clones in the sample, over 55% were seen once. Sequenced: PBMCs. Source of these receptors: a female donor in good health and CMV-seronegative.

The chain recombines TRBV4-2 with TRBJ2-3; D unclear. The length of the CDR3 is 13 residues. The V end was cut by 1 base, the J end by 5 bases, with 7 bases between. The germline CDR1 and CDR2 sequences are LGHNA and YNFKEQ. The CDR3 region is CASSQVYKDTQYF. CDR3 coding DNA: TGTGCCAGCAGCCAAGTCTATAAAGATACGCAGTATTTT.

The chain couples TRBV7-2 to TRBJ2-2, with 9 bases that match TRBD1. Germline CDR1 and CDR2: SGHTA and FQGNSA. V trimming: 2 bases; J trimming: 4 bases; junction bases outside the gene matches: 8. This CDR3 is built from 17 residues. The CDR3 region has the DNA TGTGCCAGCAGCTTAATCGGGACAGGGAGGGGCACCGGGGAGCTGTTTTTT. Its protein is CASSLIGTGRGTGELFF.

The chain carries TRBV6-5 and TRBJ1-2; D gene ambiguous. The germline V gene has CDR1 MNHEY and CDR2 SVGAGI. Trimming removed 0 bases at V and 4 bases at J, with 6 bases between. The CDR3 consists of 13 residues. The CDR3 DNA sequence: TGTGCCAGCAGTTACTCGACAAGCTATGGCTACACCTTC. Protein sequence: CASSYSTSYGYTF.

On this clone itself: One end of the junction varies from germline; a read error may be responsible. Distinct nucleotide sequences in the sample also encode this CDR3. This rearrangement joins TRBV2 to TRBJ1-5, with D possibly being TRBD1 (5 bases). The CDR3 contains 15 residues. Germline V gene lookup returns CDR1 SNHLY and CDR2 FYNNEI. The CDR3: CASSSQGRSNQPQHF. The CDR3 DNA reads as TGCGCCAGCAGTTCTCAGGGCAGATCCAATCAGCCCCAGCATTTT.

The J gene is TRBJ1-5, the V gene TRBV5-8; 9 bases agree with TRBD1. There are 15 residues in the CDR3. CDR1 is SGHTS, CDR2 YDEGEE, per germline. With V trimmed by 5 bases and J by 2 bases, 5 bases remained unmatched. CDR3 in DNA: TGTGCCAGCAGTGTACAGGGGGCGCGCAATCAGCCCCAGCATTTT. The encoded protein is CASSVQGARNQPQHF.

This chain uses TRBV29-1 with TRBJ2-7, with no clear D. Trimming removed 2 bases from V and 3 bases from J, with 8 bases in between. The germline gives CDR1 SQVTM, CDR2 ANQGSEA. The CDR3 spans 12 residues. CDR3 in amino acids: CSVELASYEQYF. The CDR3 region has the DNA TGCAGCGTTGAACTGGCCAGCTACGAGCAGTACTTC.

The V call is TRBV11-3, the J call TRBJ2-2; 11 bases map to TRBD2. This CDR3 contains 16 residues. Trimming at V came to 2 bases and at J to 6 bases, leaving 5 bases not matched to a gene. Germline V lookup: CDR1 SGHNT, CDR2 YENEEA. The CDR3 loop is CASSLRLAGWPGELFF. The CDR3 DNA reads TGTGCCAGCAGCTTAAGACTAGCGGGATGGCCCGGGGAGCTGTTTTTT.

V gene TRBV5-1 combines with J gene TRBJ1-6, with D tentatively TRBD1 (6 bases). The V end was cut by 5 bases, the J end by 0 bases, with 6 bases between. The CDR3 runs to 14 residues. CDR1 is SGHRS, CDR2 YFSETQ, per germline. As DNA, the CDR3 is TGCGCCAGCAGGGACAGCTCCTATAATTCACCCCTCCACTTT. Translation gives CASRDSSYNSPLHF.

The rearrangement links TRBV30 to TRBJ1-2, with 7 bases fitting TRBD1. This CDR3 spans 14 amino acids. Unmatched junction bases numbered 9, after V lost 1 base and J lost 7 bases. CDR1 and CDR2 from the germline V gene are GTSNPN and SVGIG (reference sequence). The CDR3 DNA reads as TGTGCCTGGAGTGCCACCACAGGGGCTGGTGGCTACACCTTC. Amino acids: CAWSATTGAGGYTF.

CDR3 coding DNA: TGCAGCGTTGAGGGCCAAAGCACGGGGACAGATACGCAGTATTTT. This gives the protein CSVEGQSTGTDTQYF. The chain carries TRBV29-1 and TRBJ2-3; a weak D match, TRBD2 (5 bases). V gave up 3 bases and J gave up 3 bases, with 16 bases separating them. CDR3 length: 15 amino acids. The germline V gene has CDR1 SQVTM and CDR2 ANQGSEA.

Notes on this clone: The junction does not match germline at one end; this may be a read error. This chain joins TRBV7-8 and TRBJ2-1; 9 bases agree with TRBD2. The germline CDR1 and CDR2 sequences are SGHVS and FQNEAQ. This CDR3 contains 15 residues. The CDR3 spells CASSQRGGRDFIPLF. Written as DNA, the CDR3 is TGTGCCAGCAGCCAGCGGGGCGGGAGGGATTTCATCCCGCTCTTC.

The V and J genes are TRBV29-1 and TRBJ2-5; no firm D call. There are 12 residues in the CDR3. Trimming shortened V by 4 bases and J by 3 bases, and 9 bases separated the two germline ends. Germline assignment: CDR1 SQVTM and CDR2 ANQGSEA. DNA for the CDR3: TGCAGCGTTGGTCATAGAAAAGAGACCCAGTACTTC. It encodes CSVGHRKETQYF.

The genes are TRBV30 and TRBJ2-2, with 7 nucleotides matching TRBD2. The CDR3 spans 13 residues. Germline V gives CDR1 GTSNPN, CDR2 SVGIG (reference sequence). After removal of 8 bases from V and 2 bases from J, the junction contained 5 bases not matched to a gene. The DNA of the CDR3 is TGTGCCCACGGGGGGATCAACACCGGGGAGCTGTTTTTT. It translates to CAHGGINTGELFF. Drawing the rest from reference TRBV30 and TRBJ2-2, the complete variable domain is SQTIHQWPATLVQPVGSPLSLECTVEGTSNPNLYWYRQAAGRGLQLLFYSVGIGQISSEVPQNLSASRPQDRQFILSSKKLLLSDSGFYLCAHGGINTGELFFGEGSRLTVL.

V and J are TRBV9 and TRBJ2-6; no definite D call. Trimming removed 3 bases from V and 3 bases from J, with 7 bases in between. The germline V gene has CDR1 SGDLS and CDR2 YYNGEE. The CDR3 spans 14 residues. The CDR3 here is CASSDRGGANVLTF. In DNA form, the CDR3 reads TGTGCCAGCAGCGATCGAGGTGGGGCCAACGTCCTGACTTTC. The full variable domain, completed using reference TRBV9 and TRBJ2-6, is DSGVTQTPKHLITATGQRVTLRCSPRSGDLSVYWYQQSLDQGLQFLIQYYNGEERAKGNILERFSAQQFPDLHSELNLSSLELGDSALYFCASSDRGGANVLTFGAGSRLTVL.

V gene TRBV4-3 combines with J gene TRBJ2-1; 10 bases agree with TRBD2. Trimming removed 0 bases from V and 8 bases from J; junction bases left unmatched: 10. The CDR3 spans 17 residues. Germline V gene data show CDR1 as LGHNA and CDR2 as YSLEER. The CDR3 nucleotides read TGCGCCAGCAGCCAAGATCATACCAGCGGGAGGGATCATGAGCAGTTCTTC. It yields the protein CASSQDHTSGRDHEQFF.

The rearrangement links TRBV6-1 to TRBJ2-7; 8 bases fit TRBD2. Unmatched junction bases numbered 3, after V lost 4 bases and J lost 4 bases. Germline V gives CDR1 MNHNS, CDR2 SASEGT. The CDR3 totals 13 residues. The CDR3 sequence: CASSAGRAYEQYF. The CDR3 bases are TGTGCCAGCAGTGCCGGGAGGGCGTACGAGCAGTACTTC.

CDR3 sequence reads: CASSPGTGLSYEQYF. In DNA, the CDR3 is TGTGCCAGCAGCCCGGGGACAGGGCTCTCCTACGAGCAGTACTTC. This chain joins TRBV5-4 and TRBJ2-5; 9 nucleotides line up with TRBD1. The J call could be wrong; TRBJ2-7 is a better fit for the DNA end. CDR1 is SGHNT and CDR2 is YYREEE in the germline V gene (reference sequence). The CDR3 contains 15 residues.

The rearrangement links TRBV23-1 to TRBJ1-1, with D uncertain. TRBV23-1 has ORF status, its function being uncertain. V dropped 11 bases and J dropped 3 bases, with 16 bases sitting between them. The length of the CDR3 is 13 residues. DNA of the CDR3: TGCGCCCCCCCGAAGCGGAGAGACACTGAAGCTTTCTTT. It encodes CAPPKRRDTEAFF.

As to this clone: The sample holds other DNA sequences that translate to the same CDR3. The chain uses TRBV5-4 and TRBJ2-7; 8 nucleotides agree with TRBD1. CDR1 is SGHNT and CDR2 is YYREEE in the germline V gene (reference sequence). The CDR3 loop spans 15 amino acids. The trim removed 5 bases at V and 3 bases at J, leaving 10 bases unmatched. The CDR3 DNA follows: TGTGCCAGCAGTCACGACAGGGGCTCCTTCTACGAGCAGTACTTC. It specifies CASSHDRGSFYEQYF.

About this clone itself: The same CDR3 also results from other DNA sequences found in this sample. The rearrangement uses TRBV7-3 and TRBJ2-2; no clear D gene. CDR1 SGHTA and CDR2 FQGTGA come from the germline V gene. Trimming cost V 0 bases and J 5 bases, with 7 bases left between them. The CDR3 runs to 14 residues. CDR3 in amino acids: CASSLTAGTGELFF. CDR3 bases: TGTGCCAGCAGCTTAACGGCAGGTACCGGGGAGCTGTTTTTT.

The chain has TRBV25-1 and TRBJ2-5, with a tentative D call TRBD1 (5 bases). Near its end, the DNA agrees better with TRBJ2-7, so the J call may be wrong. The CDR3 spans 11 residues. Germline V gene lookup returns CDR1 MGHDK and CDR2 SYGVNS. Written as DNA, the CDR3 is TGTGCCAGCAGCCCAGGGTACGAGCAGTACTTC. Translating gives CASSPGYEQYF.

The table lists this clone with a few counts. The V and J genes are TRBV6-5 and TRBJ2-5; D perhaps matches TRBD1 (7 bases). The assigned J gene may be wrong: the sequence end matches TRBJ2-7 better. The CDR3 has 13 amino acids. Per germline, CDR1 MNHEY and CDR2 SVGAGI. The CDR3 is CASSAGGPYEQYF. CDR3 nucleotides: TGTGCCAGCAGTGCAGGGGGGCCCTACGAGCAGTACTTC.

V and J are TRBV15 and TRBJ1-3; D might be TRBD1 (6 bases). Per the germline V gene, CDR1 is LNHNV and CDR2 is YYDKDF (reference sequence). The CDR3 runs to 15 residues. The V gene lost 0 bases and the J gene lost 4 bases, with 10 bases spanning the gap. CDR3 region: CATSREAGAGNTIYF. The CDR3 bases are TGTGCCACCAGCAGAGAAGCGGGGGCCGGAAACACCATATATTTT.

In DNA, the CDR3 is TGTGCCAGCAGCCAAGATCTGGGGGCGCGATCCTACAATGAGCAGTTCTTC. This translates into CASSQDLGARSYNEQFF. This chain links TRBV4-2 with TRBJ2-1; D may be TRBD1 (6 bases). This CDR3 is built from 17 residues. The germline V gene has CDR1 LGHNA and CDR2 YNFKEQ. The germline V and J ends were trimmed by 0 bases and 1 base, with 13 bases remaining between them.

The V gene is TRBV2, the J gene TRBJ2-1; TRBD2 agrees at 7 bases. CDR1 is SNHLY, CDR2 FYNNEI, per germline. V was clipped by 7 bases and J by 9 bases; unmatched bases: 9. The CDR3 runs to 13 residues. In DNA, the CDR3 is TGTGCCAGCAAGTGGGAGGGCCGATTTGAGCAGTTCTTC. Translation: CASKWEGRFEQFF.

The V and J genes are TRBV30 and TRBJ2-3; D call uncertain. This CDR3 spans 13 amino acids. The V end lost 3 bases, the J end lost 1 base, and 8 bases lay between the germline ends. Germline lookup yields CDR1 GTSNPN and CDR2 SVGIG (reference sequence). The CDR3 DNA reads TGTGCCTGGAGAAGGAGAGGCACAGATACGCAGTATTTT. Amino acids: CAWRRRGTDTQYF.

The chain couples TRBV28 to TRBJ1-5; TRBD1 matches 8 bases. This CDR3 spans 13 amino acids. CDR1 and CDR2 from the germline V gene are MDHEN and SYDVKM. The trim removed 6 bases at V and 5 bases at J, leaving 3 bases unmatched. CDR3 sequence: CASSVTGDQPQHF. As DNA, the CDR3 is TGTGCCAGCAGCGTGACAGGGGATCAGCCCCAGCATTTT.

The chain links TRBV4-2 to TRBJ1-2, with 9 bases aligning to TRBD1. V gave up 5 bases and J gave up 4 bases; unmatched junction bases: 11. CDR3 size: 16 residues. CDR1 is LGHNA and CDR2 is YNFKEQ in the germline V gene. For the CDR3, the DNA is TGTGCCAGCAGCTCCGGGACAGGGATCCCTTTCTATGGCTACACCTTC. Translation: CASSSGTGIPFYGYTF.

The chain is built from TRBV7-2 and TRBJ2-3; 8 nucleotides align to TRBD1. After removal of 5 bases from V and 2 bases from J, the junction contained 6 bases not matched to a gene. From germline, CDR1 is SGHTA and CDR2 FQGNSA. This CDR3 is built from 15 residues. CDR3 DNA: TGTGCCAGCAGCGCCAGGACAGGGTACACAGATACGCAGTATTTT. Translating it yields CASSARTGYTDTQYF.

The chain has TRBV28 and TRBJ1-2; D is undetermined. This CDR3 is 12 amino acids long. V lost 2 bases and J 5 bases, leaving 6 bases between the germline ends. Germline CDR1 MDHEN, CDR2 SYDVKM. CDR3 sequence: CASSLGQYGYTF. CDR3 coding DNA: TGTGCCAGCAGTTTAGGGCAGTATGGCTACACCTTC.

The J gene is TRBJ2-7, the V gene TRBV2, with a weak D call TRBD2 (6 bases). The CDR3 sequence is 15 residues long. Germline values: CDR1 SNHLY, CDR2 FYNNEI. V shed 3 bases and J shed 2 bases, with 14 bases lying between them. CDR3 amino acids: CASSEDSGLPYEQYF. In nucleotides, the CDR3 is TGTGCCAGCAGTGAGGACTCGGGACTGCCCTACGAGCAGTACTTC.

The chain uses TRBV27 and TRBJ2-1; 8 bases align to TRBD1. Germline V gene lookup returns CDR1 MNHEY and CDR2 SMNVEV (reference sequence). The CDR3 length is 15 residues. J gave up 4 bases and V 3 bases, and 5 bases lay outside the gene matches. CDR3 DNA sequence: TGTGCCAGCAGTTTGGGGGACAGGTTTTACAATGAGCAGTTCTTC. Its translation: CASSLGDRFYNEQFF.